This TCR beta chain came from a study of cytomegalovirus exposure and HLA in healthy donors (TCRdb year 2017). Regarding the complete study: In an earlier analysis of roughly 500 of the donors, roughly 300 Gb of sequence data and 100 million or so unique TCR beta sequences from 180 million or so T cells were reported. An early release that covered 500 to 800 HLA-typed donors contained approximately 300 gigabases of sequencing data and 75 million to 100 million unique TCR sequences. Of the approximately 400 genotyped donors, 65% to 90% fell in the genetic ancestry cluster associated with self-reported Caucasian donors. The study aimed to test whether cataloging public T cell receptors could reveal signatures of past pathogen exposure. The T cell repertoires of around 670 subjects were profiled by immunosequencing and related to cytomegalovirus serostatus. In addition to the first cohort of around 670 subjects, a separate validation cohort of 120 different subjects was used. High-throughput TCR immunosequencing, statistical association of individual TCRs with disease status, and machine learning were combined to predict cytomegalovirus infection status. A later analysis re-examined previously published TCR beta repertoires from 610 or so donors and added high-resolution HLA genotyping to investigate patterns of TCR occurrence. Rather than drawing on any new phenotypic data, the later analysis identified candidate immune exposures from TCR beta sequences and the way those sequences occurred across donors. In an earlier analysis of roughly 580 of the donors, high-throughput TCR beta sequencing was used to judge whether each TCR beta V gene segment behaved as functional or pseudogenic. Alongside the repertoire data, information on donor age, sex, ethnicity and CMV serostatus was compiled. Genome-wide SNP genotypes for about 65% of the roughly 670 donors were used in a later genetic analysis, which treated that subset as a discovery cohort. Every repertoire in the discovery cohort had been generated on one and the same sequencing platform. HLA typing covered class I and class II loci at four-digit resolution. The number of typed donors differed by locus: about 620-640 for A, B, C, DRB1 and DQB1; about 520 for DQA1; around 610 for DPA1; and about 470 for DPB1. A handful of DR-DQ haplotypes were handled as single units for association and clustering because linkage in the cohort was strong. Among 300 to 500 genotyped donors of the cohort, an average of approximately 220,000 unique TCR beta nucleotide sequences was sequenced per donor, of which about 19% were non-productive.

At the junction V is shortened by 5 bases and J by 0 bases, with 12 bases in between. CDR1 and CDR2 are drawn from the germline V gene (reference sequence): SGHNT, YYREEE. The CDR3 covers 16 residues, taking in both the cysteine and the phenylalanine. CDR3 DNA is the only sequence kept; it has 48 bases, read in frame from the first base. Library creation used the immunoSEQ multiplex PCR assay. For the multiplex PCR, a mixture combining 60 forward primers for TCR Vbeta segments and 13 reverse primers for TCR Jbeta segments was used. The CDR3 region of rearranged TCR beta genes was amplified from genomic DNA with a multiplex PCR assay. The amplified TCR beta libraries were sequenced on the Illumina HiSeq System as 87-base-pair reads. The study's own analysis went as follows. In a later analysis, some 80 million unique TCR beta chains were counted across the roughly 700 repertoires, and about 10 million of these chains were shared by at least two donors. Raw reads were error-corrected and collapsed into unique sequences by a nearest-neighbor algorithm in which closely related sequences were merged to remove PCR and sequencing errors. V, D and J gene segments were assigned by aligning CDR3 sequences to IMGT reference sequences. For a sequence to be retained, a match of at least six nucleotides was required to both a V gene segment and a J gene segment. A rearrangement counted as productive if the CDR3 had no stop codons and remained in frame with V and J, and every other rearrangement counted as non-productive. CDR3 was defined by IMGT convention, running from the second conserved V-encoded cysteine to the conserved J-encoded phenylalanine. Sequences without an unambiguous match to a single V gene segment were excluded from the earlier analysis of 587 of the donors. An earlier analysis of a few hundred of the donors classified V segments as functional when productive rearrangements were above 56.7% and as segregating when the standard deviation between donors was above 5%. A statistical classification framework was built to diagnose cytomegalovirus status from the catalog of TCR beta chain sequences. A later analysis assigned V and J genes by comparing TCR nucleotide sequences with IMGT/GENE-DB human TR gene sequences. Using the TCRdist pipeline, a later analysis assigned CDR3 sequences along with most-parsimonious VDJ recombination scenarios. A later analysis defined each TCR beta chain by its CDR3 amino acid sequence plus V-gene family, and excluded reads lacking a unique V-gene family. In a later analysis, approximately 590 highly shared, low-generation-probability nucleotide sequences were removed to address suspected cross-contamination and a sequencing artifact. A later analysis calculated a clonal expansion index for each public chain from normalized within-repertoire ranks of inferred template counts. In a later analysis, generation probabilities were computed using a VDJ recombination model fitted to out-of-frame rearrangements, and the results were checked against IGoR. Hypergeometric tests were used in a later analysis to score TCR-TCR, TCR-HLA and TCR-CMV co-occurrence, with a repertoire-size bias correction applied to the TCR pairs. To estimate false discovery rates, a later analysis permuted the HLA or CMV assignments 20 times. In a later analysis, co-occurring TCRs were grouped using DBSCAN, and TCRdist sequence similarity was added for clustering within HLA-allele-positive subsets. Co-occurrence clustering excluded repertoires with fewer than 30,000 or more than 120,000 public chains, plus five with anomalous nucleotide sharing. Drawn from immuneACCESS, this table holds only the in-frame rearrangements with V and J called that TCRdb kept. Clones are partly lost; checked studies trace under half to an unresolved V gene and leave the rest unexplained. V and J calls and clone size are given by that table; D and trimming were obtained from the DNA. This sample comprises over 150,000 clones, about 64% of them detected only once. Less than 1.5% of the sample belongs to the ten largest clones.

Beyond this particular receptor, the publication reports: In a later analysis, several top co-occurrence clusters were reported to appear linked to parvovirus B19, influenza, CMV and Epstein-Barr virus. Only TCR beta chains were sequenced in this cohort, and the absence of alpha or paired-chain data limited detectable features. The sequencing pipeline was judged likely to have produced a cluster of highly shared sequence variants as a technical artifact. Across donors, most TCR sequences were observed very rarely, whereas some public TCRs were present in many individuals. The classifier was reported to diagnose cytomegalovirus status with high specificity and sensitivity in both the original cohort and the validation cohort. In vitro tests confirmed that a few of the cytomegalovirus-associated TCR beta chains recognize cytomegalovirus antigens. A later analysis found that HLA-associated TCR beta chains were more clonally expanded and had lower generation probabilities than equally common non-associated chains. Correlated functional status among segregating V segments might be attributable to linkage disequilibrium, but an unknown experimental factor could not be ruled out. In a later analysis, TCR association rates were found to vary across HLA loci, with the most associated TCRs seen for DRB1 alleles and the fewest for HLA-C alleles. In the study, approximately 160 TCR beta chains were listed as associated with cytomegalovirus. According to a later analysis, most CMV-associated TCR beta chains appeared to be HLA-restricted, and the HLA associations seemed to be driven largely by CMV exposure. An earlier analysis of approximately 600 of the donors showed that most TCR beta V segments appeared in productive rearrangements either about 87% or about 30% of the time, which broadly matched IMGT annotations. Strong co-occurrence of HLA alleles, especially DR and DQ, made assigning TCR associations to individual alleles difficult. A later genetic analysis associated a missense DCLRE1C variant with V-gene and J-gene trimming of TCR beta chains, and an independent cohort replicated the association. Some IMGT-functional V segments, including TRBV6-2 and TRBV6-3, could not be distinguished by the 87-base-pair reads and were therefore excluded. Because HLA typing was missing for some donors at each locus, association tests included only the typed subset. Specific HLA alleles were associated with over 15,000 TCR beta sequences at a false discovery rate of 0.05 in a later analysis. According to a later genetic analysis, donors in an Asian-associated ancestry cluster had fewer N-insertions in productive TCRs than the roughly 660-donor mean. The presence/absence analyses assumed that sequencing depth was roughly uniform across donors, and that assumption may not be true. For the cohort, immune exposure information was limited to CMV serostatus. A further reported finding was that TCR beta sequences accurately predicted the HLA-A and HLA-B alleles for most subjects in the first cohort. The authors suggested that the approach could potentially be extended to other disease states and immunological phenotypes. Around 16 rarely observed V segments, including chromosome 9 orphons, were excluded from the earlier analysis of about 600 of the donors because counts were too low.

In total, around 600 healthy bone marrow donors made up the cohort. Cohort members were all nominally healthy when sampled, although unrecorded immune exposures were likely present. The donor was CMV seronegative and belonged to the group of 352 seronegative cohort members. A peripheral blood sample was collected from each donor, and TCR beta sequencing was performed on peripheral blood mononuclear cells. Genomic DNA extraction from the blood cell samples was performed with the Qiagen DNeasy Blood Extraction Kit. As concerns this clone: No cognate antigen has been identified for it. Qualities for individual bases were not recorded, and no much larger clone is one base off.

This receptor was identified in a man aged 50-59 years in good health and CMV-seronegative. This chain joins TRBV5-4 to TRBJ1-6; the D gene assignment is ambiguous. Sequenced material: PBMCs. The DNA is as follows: TGTGCCAGCAGTCGTTTGGGGAGCTCCTATAATTCACCCCTCCACTTT. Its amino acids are CASSRLGSSYNSPLHF.